Presented here are 13 T cell receptor beta chains from one specimen sequenced in a study of blood T cell repertoires in COVID-19. TCRdb keeps only in-frame clones here, not all; method: immunoSEQ multiplex PCR. The repertoire holds a few hundred thousand clones, 88% seen once, with over 1.5% in the top ten. Sequenced sample: peripheral blood. The receptors shown here come from a man between 65 and 85 years old with acute or convalescent COVID-19.

The chain links TRBV6-2 or TRBV6-3 to TRBJ2-1, with 7 bases lining up with TRBD2. The CDR3 runs 14 residues. V shed 5 bases and J 4 bases; nucleotides not matched to a gene: 5. Germline V lookup: CDR1 MNHEY, CDR2 SVGEGT. The DNA of the CDR3 is TGTGCCAGCAGTCGCGGGGGAAAATACAATGAGCAGTTCTTC. Protein sequence: CASSRGGKYNEQFF.

Points on this clone: An end of the junction differs from the germline gene, which may be a read error. The V and J genes are TRBV5-5 and TRBJ2-6; D ambiguous. The CDR3 extends over 14 amino acids. The germline V gene encodes CDR1 SGHKS and CDR2 YYEKEE (reference sequence). CDR3 bases: TGTGCCAGCAGGTTGGACGGTGGGGCCAACGTCCTGACTTTC. This codes for CASRLDGGANVLTF.

Notes on this clone: Different DNA sequences within this sample yield the same CDR3. This sequence joins TRBV19 and TRBJ1-1; a possible D gene is TRBD1 (5 bases). The length of the CDR3 is 13 residues. V lost 5 bases, J lost 3 bases, and 10 bases lay in between. Germline-derived CDR1 and CDR2 are LNHDA and SQIVND (reference sequence). The CDR3 protein is CASSRRGDTEAFF. CDR3 DNA sequence: TGTGCCAGTAGTCGGCGGGGGGACACTGAAGCTTTCTTT.

This chain links TRBV10-3 with TRBJ2-7, with D perhaps TRBD2 (6 bases). There are 14 residues in the CDR3. Trimming removed 4 bases at V and 6 bases at J, with 16 bases between. Germline V gene data show CDR1 as ENHRY and CDR2 as SYGVKD. CDR3 DNA sequence: TGTGCCATCAGTGTGTCATGGATGGGGGGCGAGCAGTACTTC. Its translation is CAISVSWMGGEQYF.

The V and J genes are TRBV18 and TRBJ1-1; 10 bases align to TRBD1. Germline V gene sequence: CDR1 KGHSH, CDR2 LQKENI. J lost 7 bases, V lost 0 bases, and 5 bases had no gene match. This CDR3 is 15 amino acids long. CDR3 amino acids: CASSPPGQGLIEAFF. The DNA for the CDR3 is TGTGCCAGCTCACCACCGGGACAGGGGTTGATTGAAGCTTTCTTT.

This clone came up once. This chain uses TRBV7-3 with TRBJ2-1; 10 bases align to TRBD2. CDR3 length: 19 residues. Germline V gene lookup returns CDR1 SGHTA and CDR2 FQGTGA. V lost 5 bases to trimming and J lost 2 bases; unmatched junction nucleotides: 15. The CDR3 DNA is TGTGCCAGCAGCCGGGAGACACAAAGGACTAGCGGAACCTACAATGAGCAGTTCTTC. Its protein is CASSRETQRTSGTYNEQFF. Filled out from reference TRBV7-3 and TRBJ2-1, the complete variable domain reads GAGVSQTPSNKVTEKGKYVELRCDPISGHTALYWYRQSLGQGPEFLIYFQGTGAADDSGLPNDRFFAVRPEGSVSTLKIQRTERGDSAVYLCASSRETQRTSGTYNEQFFGPGTRLTVL.

The CDR3 spells CASSPLTGSYEQYF. The CDR3 nucleotides are TGTGCCAGCTCACCTTTAACAGGATCCTACGAGCAGTACTTC. The chain is built from TRBV18 and TRBJ2-7; D is possibly TRBD1 (5 bases). The germline V gene has CDR1 KGHSH and CDR2 LQKENI. The V gene lost 3 bases and the J gene lost 1 base, with 10 bases spanning the gap. The CDR3 loop spans 14 amino acids.

The chain uses TRBV7-2 and TRBJ1-2; perhaps TRBD1 as D (5 bases). This CDR3 comprises 15 residues. Germline-derived CDR1 and CDR2 are SGHTA and FQGNSA. V was trimmed by 2 bases and J by 1 base, leaving 11 bases between them. The chain's CDR3 is CASSLSGGNNYGYTF. The CDR3, as DNA: TGTGCCAGCAGCTTATCGGGGGGAAATAACTATGGCTACACCTTC.

The rearrangement links TRBV6-4 to TRBJ2-3, with D possibly matching TRBD1 (5 bases). Germline CDR1 is MRHNA and CDR2 is SNTAGT. The CDR3 has 14 residues. Trimming cost V 6 bases and J 0 bases, with 10 bases left between them. CDR3 nucleotide sequence: TGTGCCAGCAGGGCCAGGGCTAGCACAGATACGCAGTATTTT. It specifies CASRARASTDTQYF.

This chain joins TRBV9 and TRBJ1-4, with D perhaps matching TRBD1 (6 bases). In germline, CDR1 is SGDLS, CDR2 YYNGEE. This CDR3 is built from 16 residues. V lost 0 bases and J lost 0, with 9 bases in between. The DNA of the CDR3 is TGTGCCAGCAGCGTAGGAGGGGGTGCAACTAATGAAAAACTGTTTTTT. This translates into CASSVGGGATNEKLFF.

The chain joins TRBV28 to TRBJ2-2; 10 bases agree with TRBD2. CDR3 length: 14 residues. Unmatched junction bases numbered 11, after V lost 6 bases and J lost 13 bases. Germline assignment: CDR1 MDHEN and CDR2 SYDVKM. In DNA, the CDR3 is TGTGCCAGCAGCACAACTAGCGGGAAGATGGGGCTGTTTTTT. It codes for CASSTTSGKMGLFF.

The gene calls are TRBV6-2 or TRBV6-3 and TRBJ1-2; D remains ambiguous. Germline values: CDR1 MNHEY, CDR2 SVGEGT. The CDR3 extends over 13 amino acids. V lost 2 bases and J 4 bases, leaving 8 bases between the germline ends. The CDR3 loop is CASSYGGSYGYTF. In DNA, the CDR3 is TGTGCCAGCAGTTACGGCGGATCCTATGGCTACACCTTC.

The chain recombines TRBV28 with TRBJ1-1, with 8 bases matching TRBD1. Per the germline V gene, CDR1 is MDHEN and CDR2 is SYDVKM. The CDR3 is made up of 14 amino acids. J was trimmed by 4 bases and V by 2 bases; bases with no gene match: 3. DNA for the CDR3: TGTGCCAGCAGTTTACAGGGGGCGGGCACTGAAGCTTTCTTT. Residues: CASSLQGAGTEAFF.